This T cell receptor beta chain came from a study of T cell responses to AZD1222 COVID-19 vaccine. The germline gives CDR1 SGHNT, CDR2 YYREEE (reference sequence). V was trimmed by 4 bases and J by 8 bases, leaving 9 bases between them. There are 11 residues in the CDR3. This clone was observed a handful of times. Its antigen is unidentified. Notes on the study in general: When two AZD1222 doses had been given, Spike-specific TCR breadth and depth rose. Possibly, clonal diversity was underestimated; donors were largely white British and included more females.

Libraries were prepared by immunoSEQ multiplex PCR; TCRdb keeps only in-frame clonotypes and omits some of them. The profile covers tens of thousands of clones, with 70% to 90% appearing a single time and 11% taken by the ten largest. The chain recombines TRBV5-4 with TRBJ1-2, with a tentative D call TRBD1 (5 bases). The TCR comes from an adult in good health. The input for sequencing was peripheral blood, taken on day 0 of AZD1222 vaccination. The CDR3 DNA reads TGTGCCAGCAGCGGGGCAGTGGGCTACACCTTC. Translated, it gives CASSGAVGYTF.